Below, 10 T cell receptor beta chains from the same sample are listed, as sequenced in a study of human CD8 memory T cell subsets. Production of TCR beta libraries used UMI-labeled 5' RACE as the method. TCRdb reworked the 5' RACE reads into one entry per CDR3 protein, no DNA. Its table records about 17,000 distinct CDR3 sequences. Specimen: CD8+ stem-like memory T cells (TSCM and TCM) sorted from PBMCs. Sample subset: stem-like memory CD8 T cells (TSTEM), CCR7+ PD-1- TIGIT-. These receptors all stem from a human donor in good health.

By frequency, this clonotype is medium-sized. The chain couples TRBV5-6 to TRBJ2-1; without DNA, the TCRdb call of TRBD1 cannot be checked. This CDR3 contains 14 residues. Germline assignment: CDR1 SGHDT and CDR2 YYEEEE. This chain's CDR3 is CASSLEGAENEQFF.

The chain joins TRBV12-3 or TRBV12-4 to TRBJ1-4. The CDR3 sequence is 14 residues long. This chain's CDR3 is CASSLVGENEKLFF.

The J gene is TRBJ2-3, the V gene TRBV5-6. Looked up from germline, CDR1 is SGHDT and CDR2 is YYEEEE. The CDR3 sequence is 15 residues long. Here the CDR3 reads CASSLEDRGSDTQYF.

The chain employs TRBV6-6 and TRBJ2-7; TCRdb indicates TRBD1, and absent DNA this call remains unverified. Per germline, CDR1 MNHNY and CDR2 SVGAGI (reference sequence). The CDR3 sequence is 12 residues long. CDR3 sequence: CASSRTVYEQYF.

The CDR3: CSVGATDTGELFF. The rearrangement joins TRBV29-1 to TRBJ2-2; checking the TCRdb D call of TRBD1 is not possible without DNA. Germline values: CDR1 SQVTM, CDR2 ANQGSEA. The CDR3 spans 13 residues.

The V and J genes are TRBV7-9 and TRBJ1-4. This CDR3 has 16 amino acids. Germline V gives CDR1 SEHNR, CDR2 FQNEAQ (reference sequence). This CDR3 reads CASSLVRSTTNEKLFF.

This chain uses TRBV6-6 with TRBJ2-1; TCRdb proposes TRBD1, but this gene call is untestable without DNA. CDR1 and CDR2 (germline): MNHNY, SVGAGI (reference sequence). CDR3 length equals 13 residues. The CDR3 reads CASSYTDRDEQFF.

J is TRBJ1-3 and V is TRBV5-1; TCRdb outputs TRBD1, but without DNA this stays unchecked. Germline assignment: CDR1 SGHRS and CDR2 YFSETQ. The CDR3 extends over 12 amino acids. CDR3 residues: CASTGTGNTIYF.

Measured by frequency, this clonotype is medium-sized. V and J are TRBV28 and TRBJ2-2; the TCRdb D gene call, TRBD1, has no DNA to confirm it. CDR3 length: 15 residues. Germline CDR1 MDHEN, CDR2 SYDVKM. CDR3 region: CASIINPGVGGELFF.

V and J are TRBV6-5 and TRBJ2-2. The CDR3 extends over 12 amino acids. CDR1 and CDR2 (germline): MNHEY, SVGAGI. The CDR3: CASSHRPGELFF.